This T cell receptor (beta chain) was profiled in a study of cytomegalovirus exposure and HLA in healthy donors. Study in general: In a later analysis, it was reported that the 90 to 150 validation repertoires had been produced on the same platform as the 550 to 700 repertoires belonging to the first cohort.

Findings and caveats of the study: The study designated around 150 TCR beta chains cytomegalovirus-associated. It was found in a later analysis that first-cohort TCR clusters tended to co-occur in the 100 to 150 validation repertoires.

The CDR3 is made up of 17 amino acids. V dropped 0 bases and J dropped 1 base, with 10 bases sitting between them. The germline V gene encodes CDR1 MNHEY and CDR2 SMNVEV (reference sequence). Concerning this clone itself: Its specificity is not known.

Measured with immunoSEQ multiplex PCR; TCRdb has only the in-frame clones, and not every one. The sample has around 300,000 clones, approximately 88% seen once; the top ten hold more than 0.95%. This sequence was found in a man aged 25-45 years in good health and CMV-seronegative. Source material: PBMCs. The rearrangement uses TRBV27 and TRBJ2-6; TRBD2 might be the D (6 bases). CDR3 in amino acids: CASSLSNGGSGANVLTF. The DNA of the CDR3 is TGTGCCAGCAGTTTATCGAACGGGGGATCTGGGGCCAACGTCCTGACTTTC.